Sequencing of this T cell receptor (beta chain) was carried out in a study of T cells in Graves' hyperthyroidism and ophthalmopathy. Notes on the study in general: Most thyroid clonotypes expanded above 0.001 were also detected in blood.

Approximately 10 ml of fresh peripheral blood supplied the PBMCs. What was amplified from RNA transcripts were TCR beta CDR3 regions. When the TCR CDR3 underwent first-round RT-PCR, the HTBI primer set was used. Each CDR3 protein is one row after TCRdb ran MiXCR on the multiplex PCR reads. This sample carries roughly 740,000 distinct CDR3 sequences, roughly 17% of them seen once, and the ten largest clones take approximately 8.4%. In regard to this clonotype: No antigen is known for it.

Sample: blood. The clonotype was recovered from a man younger than 35 with Graves' hyperthyroidism.

The CDR3 sequence: CASSPGLAGGLQYF. The CDR3 region has the DNA TGTGCCAGCAGCCCGGGACTAGCGGGAGGTCTGCAGTACTTC. V usage is TRBV4-2 and J usage is TRBJ2-7; 15 bases agree with TRBD2. CDR1 is LGHNA, CDR2 YNFKEQ, per germline. V gave up 4 bases and J gave up 9 bases; unmatched junction bases: 4. The CDR3 consists of 14 residues.